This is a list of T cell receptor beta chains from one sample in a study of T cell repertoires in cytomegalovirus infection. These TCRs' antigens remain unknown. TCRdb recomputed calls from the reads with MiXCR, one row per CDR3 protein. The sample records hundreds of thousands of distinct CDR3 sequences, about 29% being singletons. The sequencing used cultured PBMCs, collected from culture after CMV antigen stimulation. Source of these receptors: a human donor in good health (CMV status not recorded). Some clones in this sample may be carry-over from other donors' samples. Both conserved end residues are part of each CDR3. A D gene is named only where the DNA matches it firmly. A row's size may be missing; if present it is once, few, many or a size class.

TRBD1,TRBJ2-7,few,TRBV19,TGTGCCGGACGGGGGGACAGGGACCCCCTCGAGCAGTACTTC,CAGRGDRDPLEQYF
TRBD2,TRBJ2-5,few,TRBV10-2,TGCGCCAGCTACAATAGACTAGCGGGTGAGACCCAGTACTTC,CASYNRLAGETQYF
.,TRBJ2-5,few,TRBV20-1,TGCAGTGCTCTCGATGGCGACAGGCAAGAGACCCAGTACTTC,CSALDGDRQETQYF
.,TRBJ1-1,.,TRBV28,TGTGCCAGCAGTTTATCCGACTCGATACTGCGCAGGATGAATACTGAAGCTTTCTTT,CASSLSDSILRRMNTEAFF
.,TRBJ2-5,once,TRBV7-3,TGTGCCAGCACCGTCGCCGGGCAGACCCAGTACTTC,CASTVAGQTQYF
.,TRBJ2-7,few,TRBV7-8,TGTGCCAGCAGCTCCGTTTATAGCCGGACGTATGAGAACGAGCAGTACTTC,CASSSVYSRTYENEQYF
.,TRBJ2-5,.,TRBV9,TGTGCCAGCAGCCCTCGGACCAGCCTTGGAGAGACCCAGTACTTC,CASSPRTSLGETQYF
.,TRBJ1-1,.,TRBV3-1,TGTGCCAGCAGCCACGTACAGGGGAACACTGAAGCTTTCTTT,CASSHVQGNTEAFF
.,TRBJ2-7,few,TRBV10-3,TGTGCCATCAGGCGGGGCTCCTACGAGCAGTACTTC,CAIRRGSYEQYF
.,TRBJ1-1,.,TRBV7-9,TGTGCCAGCAGCCCAAGCCTGCCGGGGGCAGAAGCTTTCTTT,CASSPSLPGAEAFF
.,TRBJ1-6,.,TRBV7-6,TGTGCCAGCAGATACGACAGCCGAACTTATAATTCACCCCTCCACTTT,CASRYDSRTYNSPLHF
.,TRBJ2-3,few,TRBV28,TGTGCCAGCAGTTCTCCCCGAGATACGCAGTATTTT,CASSSPRDTQYF
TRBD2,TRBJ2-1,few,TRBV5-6,TGTGCCAGCAGCTTGGGGTATGATCGGACTAGCGTTTACAATGAGCAGTTCTTC,CASSLGYDRTSVYNEQFF
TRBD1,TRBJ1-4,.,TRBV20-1,TGCAGTGCTATGGACAGGGGCCTTGAAAAACTGTTTTTT,CSAMDRGLEKLFF
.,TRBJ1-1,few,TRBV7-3,TGTGCCAGCAGCCCCGCGGGCGCGGACACTGAAGCTTTCTTT,CASSPAGADTEAFF
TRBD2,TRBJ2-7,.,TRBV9,TGTGCCAGCAGCGTAGGTCATAGCGGGAGTTTCTACGAGCAGTACTTC,CASSVGHSGSFYEQYF